One and the same sample provided the 24 T cell receptor beta chains below, sequenced in a study of CD8 T cells in Susac syndrome. Random hexamers primed reverse transcription of about 0.45 to 1 ug RNA. MiXCR was run by TCRdb on the immunoSEQ multiplex PCR reads, yielding one entry per CDR3 protein. The sample carries hundreds of thousands of distinct CDR3 sequences, 85% to 90% recorded once. Sequencing was carried out using CD8+ T cells from PBMCs. The receptors shown here come from a human donor with multiple sclerosis.

This sequence joins TRBV11-2 and TRBJ2-7; possibly TRBD1 for D (6 bases). The ends were cut back, 0 bases at V and 4 bases at J, with 16 bases in the middle. Germline V gene sequence: CDR1 SGHAT, CDR2 FQNNGV. The CDR3 contains 16 residues. This chain's CDR3 is CASSLDWGQAEYEQYF. The CDR3, as DNA: TGTGCCAGCAGCTTAGATTGGGGACAAGCCGAATACGAGCAGTACTTC.

The V gene is TRBV6-1, the J gene TRBJ2-1, with 9 bases lining up with TRBD2. Germline lookup yields CDR1 MNHNS and CDR2 SASEGT. Trimming removed 3 bases from V and 3 bases from J; junction bases left unmatched: 6. This CDR3 has 16 residues. The CDR3 loop is CASSDLERGDYNEQFF. As DNA, the CDR3 is TGTGCCAGCAGTGATTTGGAGCGGGGGGACTACAATGAGCAGTTCTTC.

V is TRBV7-9 and J is TRBJ2-7; 12 positions agree with TRBD1. The CDR3 is 15 residues long. Germline CDR1 is SEHNR and CDR2 is FQNEAQ (reference sequence). The ends lost 4 bases at V and 7 bases at J; junction bases unmatched: 8. The CDR3 spells CASSSPGQGAMEQYF. The CDR3, as DNA: TGTGCCAGCAGCTCCCCGGGACAGGGGGCTATGGAGCAGTACTTC.

The V and J genes are TRBV3-1 and TRBJ1-2; D is uncertain. The CDR3 covers 16 residues. V lost 4 bases, J lost 4 bases, and 19 bases lay in between. Germline V gives CDR1 LGHDT, CDR2 YNNKEL (reference sequence). Here the CDR3 DNA reads TGTGCCAGCAGCCCCCCCCAGCATGGGTTTAGCTATGGCTACACCTTC. Encoded protein: CASSPPQHGFSYGYTF.

In its sample, this clonotype was seen once. V and J are TRBV5-8 and TRBJ2-1; TRBD1 matches 7 bases. Germline trimming cut 2 bases from V and 4 bases from J; bases unmatched to any gene: 3. Germline-derived CDR1 and CDR2 are SGHTS and YDEGEE. There are 14 residues in the CDR3. CDR3 coding DNA: TGTGCCAGCAGCTTCCAGGGGGTGTACAATGAGCAGTTCTTC. Translation: CASSFQGVYNEQFF.

The chain recombines TRBV6-2 or TRBV6-3 with TRBJ1-1; D not resolved. There are 11 residues in the CDR3. The germline V and J ends were trimmed by 6 bases and 7 bases, with 9 bases remaining between them. CDR1 MNHEY and CDR2 SVGEGT come from the germline V gene. DNA for the CDR3: TGTGCCAGCAGCCACTTAGGTGAAGCTTTCTTT. It translates to CASSHLGEAFF.

This clonotype appeared a single time. This CDR3 reads CASRQMPEPDASTDTQYF. In nucleotides, the CDR3 is TGTGCCAGCAGGCAGATGCCCGAACCAGACGCAAGCACAGATACGCAGTATTTT. The chain uses TRBV6-1 and TRBJ2-3; D not resolved. CDR1 is MNHNS, CDR2 SASEGT, per germline. The ends were cut back, 6 bases at V and 0 bases at J, with 22 bases in the middle. There are 18 residues in the CDR3.

The V gene is TRBV9, the J gene TRBJ1-5; D gene unclear. Between the trimmed V and J ends, which lost 0 bases and 5 bases, there was a span of 9 bases. CDR1 is SGDLS, CDR2 YYNGEE, per germline. The CDR3 runs to 14 residues. CDR3 loop: CASSVAAGDQPQHF. DNA of the CDR3: TGTGCCAGCAGCGTAGCGGCAGGCGATCAGCCCCAGCATTTT.

The J gene is TRBJ1-1, the V gene TRBV30; 8 positions match TRBD1. The germline gives CDR1 GTSNPN, CDR2 SVGIG (reference sequence). The CDR3 runs to 14 residues. J lost 2 bases, V lost 4 bases, and 6 bases had no gene match. The CDR3 is CAWTRTGGNTEAFF. The DNA of the CDR3 is TGTGCCTGGACCCGAACAGGGGGAAACACTGAAGCTTTCTTT. Supplemented by reference TRBV30 and TRBJ1-1, the full variable domain reads SQTIHQWPATLVQPVGSPLSLECTVEGTSNPNLYWYRQAAGRGLQLLFYSVGIGQISSEVPQNLSASRPQDRQFILSSKKLLLSDSGFYLCAWTRTGGNTEAFFGQGTRLTVV.

In DNA form, the CDR3 reads TGTGCCAGCAGTTACTCGGGCGGGACTAGCCCAGATACGCAGTATTTT. Protein: CASSYSGGTSPDTQYF. V usage is TRBV6-5 and J usage is TRBJ2-3, with TRBD2 identical over 9 bases. Trimming removed 0 bases from V and 4 bases from J; junction bases left unmatched: 5. This CDR3 has 16 amino acids. Per the germline V gene, CDR1 is MNHEY and CDR2 is SVGAGI.

The chain links TRBV12-3 or TRBV12-4 to TRBJ2-7; 7 nucleotides match TRBD1. This CDR3 comprises 16 residues. V trimming: 6 bases; J trimming: 3 bases; junction bases outside the gene matches: 14. CDR3 region: CASSFNLPGQSYEQYF. For the CDR3, the DNA is TGTGCCAGCAGCTTCAACCTTCCGGGACAGAGCTACGAGCAGTACTTC.

The chain links TRBV11-2 to TRBJ2-2; 10 nucleotides align to TRBD1. With V trimmed by 4 bases and J by 8 bases, 7 bases remained unmatched. The germline V gene encodes CDR1 SGHAT and CDR2 FQNNGV. The CDR3 contains 15 residues. The CDR3 region has the DNA TGTGCCAGCAGCTCCCGGGACAGGGGTTCGGGGGAGCTGTTTTTT. Translating it yields CASSSRDRGSGELFF.

CDR3: CATSPSRDRVDVKNIQYF. For the CDR3, the DNA is TGTGCCACCAGCCCGTCCCGGGACAGGGTGGACGTCAAAAACATTCAGTACTTC. The V and J genes are TRBV15 and TRBJ2-4; 9 bases agree with TRBD1. CDR1 is LNHNV, CDR2 YYDKDF, per germline (reference sequence). V shed 5 bases, J shed 3 bases, and the junction held 14 bases outside the gene matches. The CDR3 consists of 18 residues.

The CDR3 DNA is TGTGCCAGCAGCGCCGGGACAGGGACCCTCGACGAGCAGTACTTC. This codes for CASSAGTGTLDEQYF. The chain carries TRBV5-6 and TRBJ2-7; 9 nucleotides agree with TRBD1. The germline V gene encodes CDR1 SGHDT and CDR2 YYEEEE. This CDR3 has 15 amino acids. The J segment lost 5 bases and the V segment lost 4 bases, leaving 10 bases of the junction unmatched.

The chain couples TRBV4-1 to TRBJ2-7, with D possibly matching TRBD2 (5 bases). The CDR3 totals 14 residues. Per the germline V gene, CDR1 is MGHRA and CDR2 is YSYEKL. The V and J ends lost 1 base and 6 bases respectively, with 13 bases between them. The CDR3 bases are TGCGCCAGCAGCCAAGGCCGGGGAACGGGCGAGCAGTACTTC. Translated, it gives CASSQGRGTGEQYF.

The gene calls are TRBV27 and TRBJ2-1, with 13 nucleotides matching TRBD2. Germline V gene lookup returns CDR1 MNHEY and CDR2 SMNVEV (reference sequence). The V and J ends lost 3 bases and 15 bases, in that order; junction bases with no gene match: 8. CDR3 size: 14 residues. CDR3 DNA: TGTGCCAGCAGTTTCGGACTAGCGGGAGTTTCCCCGTTCTTC. Its protein is CASSFGLAGVSPFF.

The chain employs TRBV30 and TRBJ1-6, with D possibly TRBD1 on 5 matching bases. The CDR3 contains 15 residues. The V end lost 4 bases, the J end lost 6 bases, and 16 bases lay between the germline ends. The germline V gene has CDR1 GTSNPN and CDR2 SVGIG (reference sequence). The CDR3 loop reads CAWNNRQQLNSPLHF. The CDR3 bases are TGTGCCTGGAACAATCGACAGCAGCTTAATTCACCCCTCCACTTT.

The gene calls are TRBV11-2 and TRBJ1-2, with TRBD1 as a possible D gene (6 bases). Germline V gene lookup returns CDR1 SGHAT and CDR2 FQNNGV. The V gene lost 5 bases and the J gene lost 6 bases, with 16 bases spanning the gap. The CDR3 contains 14 residues. The CDR3 protein is CASSAGGVVDGYTF. In nucleotides, the CDR3 is TGTGCCAGCAGCGCGGGGGGCGTCGTGGATGGCTACACCTTC.

This clonotype was recorded only once. This chain links TRBV5-8 with TRBJ2-1, with D maybe TRBD2 (5 bases). Looked up from germline, CDR1 is SGHTS and CDR2 is YDEGEE. The CDR3 loop spans 15 amino acids. The ends were cut back, 4 bases at V and 4 bases at J, with 15 bases in the middle. CDR3 amino acids: CASSLPVGAYNEQFF. DNA of the CDR3: TGTGCCAGCAGCCTGCCCGTGGGAGCTTACAATGAGCAGTTCTTC.

The chain uses TRBV4-1 and TRBJ2-1; TRBD1 might be the D (6 bases). The CDR3 totals 16 residues. The germline gives CDR1 MGHRA, CDR2 YSYEKL. Trimming cost V 4 bases and J 1 base, with 14 bases left between them. CDR3 in amino acids: CASSRQTGLSYNEQFF. CDR3 coding DNA: TGCGCCAGCAGCCGCCAAACAGGGCTATCCTACAATGAGCAGTTCTTC.

This rearrangement joins TRBV7-6 to TRBJ2-3; 8 nucleotides match TRBD1. The CDR3 runs to 16 residues. Trimming at V came to 5 bases and at J to 0 bases, leaving 7 bases not matched to a gene. Germline V gene data show CDR1 as SGHVS and CDR2 as FNYEAQ. The CDR3 coding sequence is TGTGCCAGCAGCCCCGCCGGGACAGGTAGCACAGATACGCAGTATTTT. This translates into CASSPAGTGSTDTQYF.

The chain links TRBV24-1 to TRBJ2-2; possible D gene TRBD1, 6 bases. V shed 3 bases and J shed 1 base, with 8 bases lying between them. This CDR3 comprises 15 residues. In germline, CDR1 is KGHDR, CDR2 SFDVKD. CDR3: CATSDPGQNTGELFF. In DNA form, the CDR3 reads TGTGCCACCAGTGATCCGGGACAGAACACCGGGGAGCTGTTTTTT.

The rearrangement joins TRBV28 to TRBJ2-2; tentative D call: TRBD1 (6 bases). The CDR3 has 17 residues. V lost 0 bases and J lost 3, with 14 bases in between. CDR1 and CDR2 (germline): MDHEN, SYDVKM. The CDR3 is CASSLWTGVMDTGELFF. In DNA, the CDR3 is TGTGCCAGCAGTTTATGGACAGGTGTGATGGACACCGGGGAGCTGTTTTTT.

The rearrangement joins TRBV20-1 to TRBJ1-2; 7 bases map to TRBD1. The CDR3 spans 11 residues. The germline gives CDR1 DFQATT, CDR2 SNEGSKA (reference sequence). The V segment lost 6 bases and the J segment 8 bases; nucleotides outside the gene matches: 6. The CDR3: CSARGAFGYTF. The CDR3 bases are TGCAGTGCCAGGGGGGCCTTCGGCTACACCTTC.